These 28 T cell receptor beta chains were sequenced from one sample in a study of OX40 agonist ivuxolimab in advanced cancers. The library came from the immunoSEQ multiplex PCR assay. TCRdb stores this immuneACCESS table with in-frame sequences only. Part of the clones is absent; in the studies checked, under half of the shortfall reflects unresolved V genes, and no reason is known for the rest. The sample profile shows 97,000 or so clones; around 89% of them were found once. More than 0.15% of the sample comes from the top ten. Sequences were derived from CD4+ or CD8+ T cells sorted from blood, sampled in a trial of the OX40 agonist ivuxolimab. The receptors were gathered from an adult with an advanced solid tumor such as melanoma, head and neck, liver or kidney cancer.

The chain is built from TRBV4-1 and TRBJ2-7; D may correspond to TRBD1 or TRBD2 (5 bases each). CDR1 and CDR2 (germline): MGHRA, YSYEKL. The CDR3 loop spans 14 amino acids. Trimming removed 6 bases from V and 3 bases from J, with 15 bases in between. DNA of the CDR3: TGCGCCAGCAGATCGGGGCCGAACAGCTACGAGCAGTACTTC. It encodes CASRSGPNSYEQYF.

This clone was picked up one time. The chain is built from TRBV10-3 and TRBJ1-5; D not resolved. The V end lost 3 bases, the J end lost 0 bases, and 3 bases lay between the germline ends. From germline, CDR1 is ENHRY and CDR2 SYGVKD. CDR3 size: 13 residues. The chain's CDR3 is CAISEYSNQPQHF. The DNA of the CDR3 is TGTGCCATCAGTGAATATAGCAATCAGCCCCAGCATTTT.

The V and J genes are TRBV5-5 and TRBJ1-2, with 12 nucleotides matching TRBD1. The junction had 5 bases not matched to a gene; V was cut back by 3 bases and J by 5 bases. This CDR3 contains 15 residues. Germline V gives CDR1 SGHKS, CDR2 YYEKEE (reference sequence). This chain's CDR3 is CASSSGTGGRYGYTF. DNA for the CDR3: TGTGCCAGCAGCTCCGGGACAGGGGGCAGGTATGGCTACACCTTC.

The V call is TRBV10-3, the J call TRBJ2-1; no clear D. V lost 5 bases and J 8 bases, leaving 10 bases between the germline ends. Germline V gene data show CDR1 as ENHRY and CDR2 as SYGVKD. CDR3 length: 12 amino acids. The CDR3 sequence is CAISRQVDEQFF. DNA of the CDR3: TGTGCCATCAGTAGACAAGTGGATGAGCAGTTCTTC.

The chain recombines TRBV5-1 with TRBJ2-5, with 9 bases fitting TRBD1. The V segment lost 4 bases and the J segment 5 bases; nucleotides outside the gene matches: 3. This CDR3 region has 13 residues. CDR1 SGHRS and CDR2 YFSETQ come from the germline V gene. Here the CDR3 reads CASSAGQGETQYF. In DNA, the CDR3 is TGCGCCAGCAGCGCGGGACAGGGCGAGACCCAGTACTTC.

This rearrangement joins TRBV19 to TRBJ2-7, with TRBD2 matching over 13 bases. The V and J ends lost 4 bases and 6 bases, in that order; junction bases with no gene match: 12. The germline gives CDR1 LNHDA, CDR2 SQIVND (reference sequence). The CDR3 length is 17 residues. The CDR3: CASSTASGRTSGSEQYF. CDR3 coding DNA: TGTGCCAGTAGTACTGCGTCGGGACGGACTAGCGGGAGCGAGCAGTACTTC.

The genes are TRBV19 and TRBJ2-1, with 7 nucleotides matching TRBD2. The CDR3 is 14 amino acids. The junction had 2 bases not matched to a gene; V was cut back by 3 bases and J by 3 bases. Germline V gene lookup returns CDR1 LNHDA and CDR2 SQIVND (reference sequence). The CDR3 protein is CASSIWGGYNEQFF. DNA of the CDR3: TGTGCCAGTAGTATTTGGGGGGGCTACAATGAGCAGTTCTTC.

V and J are TRBV2 and TRBJ2-1, with 9 positions matching TRBD1. Looked up from germline, CDR1 is SNHLY and CDR2 is FYNNEI. The CDR3 loop spans 15 amino acids. Losses at the gene ends were 4 bases for V and 6 bases for J; bases not matched to a gene: 7. The CDR3 DNA reads TGTGCCAGCAGTGTACCGGGACAGGGTCGCAATGAGCAGTTCTTC. This sequence encodes CASSVPGQGRNEQFF.

This clone was recorded a few times. The rearrangement uses TRBV10-2 and TRBJ1-2, with 11 bases fitting TRBD1. The V gene end was trimmed by 8 bases and the J gene end by 3 bases; junction bases not matched to a gene: 2. CDR1 and CDR2 (germline): WSHSY, SAAADI. The length of the CDR3 is 13 residues. CDR3 DNA sequence: TGCGCCAGCGGGACAGGGGGAGACTATGGCTACACCTTC. Protein: CASGTGGDYGYTF.

This chain uses TRBV2 with TRBJ2-7, with D possibly being TRBD1 (6 bases). The ends were cut back, 5 bases at V and 5 bases at J, with 7 bases in the middle. Germline V gives CDR1 SNHLY, CDR2 FYNNEI. CDR3 length: 11 residues. CDR3 loop: CASSNRDEQYF. For the CDR3, the DNA is TGTGCCAGCAGTAACAGGGACGAGCAGTACTTC.

For this clone: At the DNA level, this CDR3 is encoded by other sequences in the same sample as well. The chain has TRBV5-6 and TRBJ2-3; possibly TRBD1 or TRBD2 for D (5 bases each). Germline V gene lookup returns CDR1 SGHDT and CDR2 YYEEEE. The CDR3 runs to 14 residues. The V end lost 0 bases, the J end lost 3 bases, and 8 bases lay between the germline ends. CDR3 in amino acids: CASSLGGGTDTQYF. The CDR3 DNA is TGTGCCAGCAGCTTGGGGGGCGGGACAGATACGCAGTATTTT.

The rearrangement joins TRBV7-7 to TRBJ2-5; 9 nucleotides match TRBD2. With V trimmed by 5 bases and J by 4 bases, 11 bases remained unmatched. This CDR3 spans 16 amino acids. Germline values: CDR1 SSHAT, CDR2 FNYEAQ (reference sequence). CDR3 sequence reads: CASSPIGSGGGETQYF. The CDR3 DNA sequence: TGTGCCAGCAGCCCGATCGGTAGCGGGGGAGGAGAGACCCAGTACTTC.

The chain combines TRBV6-1 with TRBJ2-5, with D tentatively TRBD1 (6 bases). This CDR3 has 12 amino acids. Germline CDR1 and CDR2: MNHNS and SASEGT. Trimming pared 8 bases from V and 4 bases from J, leaving 11 bases between. The CDR3 nucleotides are TGTGCCAGCGGAGGACAGATAGAGACCCAGTACTTC. Amino acids: CASGGQIETQYF.

The chain recombines TRBV27 with TRBJ2-7, with TRBD1 matching 7 bases. The CDR3 is 13 amino acids. J was trimmed by 4 bases and V by 6 bases; bases with no gene match: 6. CDR1 MNHEY and CDR2 SMNVEV come from the germline V gene (reference sequence). In nucleotides, the CDR3 is TGTGCCAGCAGAAGGACAGGAGTATACGAGCAGTACTTC. It specifies CASRRTGVYEQYF.

The chain uses TRBV5-4 and TRBJ2-1, with TRBD2 matching 12 bases. CDR3 length: 18 residues. Germline assignment: CDR1 SGHNT and CDR2 YYREEE (reference sequence). Trimming at V came to 4 bases and at J to 0 bases, leaving 8 bases not matched to a gene. The CDR3 DNA sequence: TGTGCCAGCAGCCGTGGACTAGCGGGGTTAGGCTCCTACAATGAGCAGTTCTTC. Translating it yields CASSRGLAGLGSYNEQFF.

This clone appeared a single time. The CDR3 sequence is CASSFRAREETQYF. DNA of the CDR3: TGTGCCAGCAGCTTCCGGGCCCGTGAAGAGACCCAGTACTTC. The J gene is TRBJ2-5, the V gene TRBV5-4; D is uncertain. V shed 2 bases and J shed 3 bases, with 11 bases lying between them. Per the germline V gene, CDR1 is SGHNT and CDR2 is YYREEE (reference sequence). CDR3 length: 14 residues.

The gene calls are TRBV12-2 and TRBJ2-7. TRBV12-2 has pseudogene status. The CDR3 consists of 12 residues. CDR3 DNA: TGTGCAAGTCGCTTAGGGAAATACGAGCAGTACTTC. This codes for CASRLGKYEQYF.

This clone was observed a single time. The chain combines TRBV29-1 with TRBJ1-1; D is possibly TRBD1 (6 bases). Between the trimmed V and J ends, which lost 1 base and 3 bases, there was a span of 18 bases. The CDR3 runs 16 residues. Per germline, CDR1 SQVTM and CDR2 ANQGSEA. CDR3 loop: CSVEARTGHWDTEAFF. DNA for the CDR3: TGCAGCGTTGAAGCCCGGACGGGACACTGGGACACTGAAGCTTTCTTT.

The chain carries TRBV11-2 and TRBJ1-1; tentatively, D is TRBD1 (6 bases). This CDR3 region has 12 residues. The germline V gene encodes CDR1 SGHAT and CDR2 FQNNGV. V lost 3 bases, J lost 8 bases, and 10 bases lay in between. CDR3 in amino acids: CASSFRQVEAFF. In DNA, the CDR3 is TGTGCCAGCAGCTTCCGACAGGTGGAAGCTTTCTTT.

This chain connects TRBV5-1 to TRBJ2-3, with D hard to call. Germline CDR1 SGHRS, CDR2 YFSETQ. The CDR3 has 15 residues. Trimming took 0 bases from V and 2 from J, leaving 10 bases between them. The CDR3 DNA sequence: TGCGCCAGCAGCTTGGATCGCCACGACACAGATACGCAGTATTTT. This translates into CASSLDRHDTDTQYF.

The chain links TRBV28 to TRBJ2-5, with D unclear. Between the trimmed V and J ends, which lost 4 bases and 7 bases, there was a span of 19 bases. The CDR3 has 15 amino acids. The V gene's germline CDR1 is MDHEN and CDR2 SYDVKM. The CDR3 DNA is TGTGCCAGCAGTTCCGTTAGGCAAGACTGGGGGACCCAGTACTTC. This gives the protein CASSSVRQDWGTQYF.

This clone has only a few counts. The chain combines TRBV6-5 with TRBJ1-1; D ambiguous. V lost 5 bases, J lost 8 bases, and 9 bases lay in between. This CDR3 comprises 11 residues. Germline CDR1 reads MNHEY; CDR2 reads SVGAGI. The CDR3 coding sequence is TGTGCCAGCAGTGCAGCAGTGGAAGCTTTCTTT. It encodes CASSAAVEAFF.

The gene calls are TRBV19 and TRBJ2-1, with 9 nucleotides matching TRBD1. In germline, CDR1 is LNHDA, CDR2 SQIVND (reference sequence). V shed 6 bases, J shed 2 bases, and the junction held 8 bases outside the gene matches. The length of the CDR3 is 16 residues. CDR3 loop: CASRIPRDRAYNEQFF. The CDR3 region has the DNA TGTGCCAGTAGGATCCCGCGGGACAGGGCCTACAATGAGCAGTTCTTC. Complete variable domain (other parts from reference TRBV19 and TRBJ2-1): DGGITQSPKYLFRKEGQNVTLSCEQNLNHDAMYWYRQDPGQGLRLIYYSQIVNDFQKGDIAEGYSVSREKKESFPLTVTSAQKNPTAFYLCASRIPRDRAYNEQFFGPGTRLTVL.

The chain has TRBV9 and TRBJ1-4, with 7 bases identical to TRBD1. This CDR3 is built from 17 residues. V was pared by 0 bases and J by 3 bases, with 8 bases of the junction left unmatched. The germline CDR1 and CDR2 sequences are SGDLS and YYNGEE. This CDR3 is CASSVGGWDSANEKLFF. For the CDR3, the DNA is TGTGCCAGCAGCGTAGGAGGATGGGACAGCGCTAATGAAAAACTGTTTTTT.

CDR3: CASSHPGQGLYYGYTF. CDR3 nucleotides: TGTGCCAGCAGCCACCCCGGACAGGGGCTATACTATGGCTACACCTTC. The J gene is TRBJ1-2, the V gene TRBV4-2, with 9 bases fitting TRBD1. CDR1 is LGHNA, CDR2 YNFKEQ, per germline. After removal of 3 bases from V and 3 bases from J, the junction contained 8 bases not matched to a gene. The CDR3 spans 16 residues.

The chain couples TRBV5-4 to TRBJ2-3; 8 positions match TRBD2. The length of the CDR3 is 16 residues. Germline lookup yields CDR1 SGHNT and CDR2 YYREEE (reference sequence). J lost 4 bases, V lost 3 bases, and 10 bases had no gene match. The CDR3 sequence is CASSSMGLVVADTQYF. The CDR3 DNA follows: TGTGCCAGCAGCTCAATGGGACTAGTAGTTGCAGATACGCAGTATTTT.

The gene calls are TRBV19 and TRBJ1-1; D may be TRBD1 (5 bases). The CDR3 is 18 amino acids. The V end lost 4 bases, the J end lost 3 bases, and 24 bases lay between the germline ends. Germline CDR1 LNHDA, CDR2 SQIVND (reference sequence). The CDR3 sequence is CASSTPGRGRNRDTEAFF. CDR3 nucleotide sequence: TGTGCCAGTAGTACTCCTGGTCGGGGACGCAACCGGGACACTGAAGCTTTCTTT. Variable domain in full (rest from reference TRBV19 and TRBJ1-1): DGGITQSPKYLFRKEGQNVTLSCEQNLNHDAMYWYRQDPGQGLRLIYYSQIVNDFQKGDIAEGYSVSREKKESFPLTVTSAQKNPTAFYLCASSTPGRGRNRDTEAFFGQGTRLTVV.

The chain is built from TRBV23-1 and TRBJ1-2; perhaps TRBD1 as D (5 bases). TRBV23-1 carries the ORF label, with uncertain function. The CDR3 contains 13 residues. Trimming took off 0 bases at V and 5 bases at J, with 7 bases between the two ends. In DNA, the CDR3 is TGCGCCAGCAGTCAATCGGGGGATTATGGCTACACCTTC. Protein sequence: CASSQSGDYGYTF.